The clone carrying this TCR beta chain was counted ten times or more. Its antigen remains unidentified. This entry belongs to a study of T-cell reconstitution after alpha-beta-depleted transplantation in children. Study-level findings and limits: Elevated TCRbeta diversity at day 60 was traced, in some patients, to surviving recipient T cells and thymic progenitors. Alpha-beta T cells about two months after transplant reportedly derived from several hundred expanded graft clones.

CDR3 size: 14 residues. Trimming removed 8 bases from V and 4 bases from J, with 18 bases in between. Germline V CDR1 and CDR2: SGHVS, FQNEAQ. A library of TCRbeta sequences, prepared with unique molecular identifiers, was generated. One entry per CDR3 protein results from TCRdb running MiXCR on the PCR reads. Here the sample spans about 640,000 distinct CDR3 sequences, 10% to 15% being singletons. Here the sequenced sample was PBMCs, mostly from graft donor cells, taken 360 days after TCRalphabeta/CD19-depleted stem cell transplant. The TCR originated in a male patient younger than 18 who had a stem cell transplant for acute myeloid leukemia, so the T cells may come from the graft donor. J is TRBJ2-7 and V is TRBV7-8; no firm D call. The CDR3 DNA sequence: TGTGCCAGCGGCCGCCTCAGGAACTCGTACGAGCAGTACTTC. Translating gives CASGRLRNSYEQYF.